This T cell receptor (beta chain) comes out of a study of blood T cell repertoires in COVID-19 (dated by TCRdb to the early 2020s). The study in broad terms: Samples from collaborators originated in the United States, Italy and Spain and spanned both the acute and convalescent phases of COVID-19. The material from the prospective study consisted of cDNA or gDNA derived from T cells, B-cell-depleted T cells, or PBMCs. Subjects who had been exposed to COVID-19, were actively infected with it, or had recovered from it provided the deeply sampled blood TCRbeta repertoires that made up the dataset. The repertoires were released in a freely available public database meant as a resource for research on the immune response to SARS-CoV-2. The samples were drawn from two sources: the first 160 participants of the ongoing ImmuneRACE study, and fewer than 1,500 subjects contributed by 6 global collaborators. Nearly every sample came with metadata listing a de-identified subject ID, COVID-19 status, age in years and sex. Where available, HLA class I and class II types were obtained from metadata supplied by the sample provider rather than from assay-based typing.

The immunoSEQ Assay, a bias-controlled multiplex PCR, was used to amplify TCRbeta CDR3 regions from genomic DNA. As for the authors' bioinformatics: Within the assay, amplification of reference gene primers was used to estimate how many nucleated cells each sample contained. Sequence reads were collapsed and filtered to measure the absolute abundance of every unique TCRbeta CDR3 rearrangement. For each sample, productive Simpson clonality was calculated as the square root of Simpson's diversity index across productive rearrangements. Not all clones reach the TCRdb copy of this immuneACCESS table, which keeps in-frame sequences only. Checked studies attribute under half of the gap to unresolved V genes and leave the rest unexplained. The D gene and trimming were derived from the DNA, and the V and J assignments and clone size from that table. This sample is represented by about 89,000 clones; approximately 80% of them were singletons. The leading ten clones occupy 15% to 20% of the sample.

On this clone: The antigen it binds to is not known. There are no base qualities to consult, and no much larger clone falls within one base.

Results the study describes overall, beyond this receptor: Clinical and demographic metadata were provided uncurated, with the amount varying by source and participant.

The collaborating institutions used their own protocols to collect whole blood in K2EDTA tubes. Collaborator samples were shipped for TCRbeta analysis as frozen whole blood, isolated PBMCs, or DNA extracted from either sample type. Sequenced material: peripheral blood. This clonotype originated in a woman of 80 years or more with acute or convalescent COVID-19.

CDR3 sequence: CASSLDRGDYGYTF. The nucleotide sequence is given as TGTGCCAGCAGCTTGGACAGGGGAGACTATGGCTACACCTTC. Recombination joined TRBV5-4 with TRBJ1-2; 7 central bases correspond to TRBD1. V is pruned by 0 bases and J by 3 bases, leaving 2 bases of the junction without a gene match. CDR1 and CDR2 are read off the germline V gene (reference sequence) as SGHNT and YYREEE. The CDR3 sequence holds 14 residues, the cysteine and phenylalanine included. CDR3 DNA only is kept here, 42 bases in frame from base 1.